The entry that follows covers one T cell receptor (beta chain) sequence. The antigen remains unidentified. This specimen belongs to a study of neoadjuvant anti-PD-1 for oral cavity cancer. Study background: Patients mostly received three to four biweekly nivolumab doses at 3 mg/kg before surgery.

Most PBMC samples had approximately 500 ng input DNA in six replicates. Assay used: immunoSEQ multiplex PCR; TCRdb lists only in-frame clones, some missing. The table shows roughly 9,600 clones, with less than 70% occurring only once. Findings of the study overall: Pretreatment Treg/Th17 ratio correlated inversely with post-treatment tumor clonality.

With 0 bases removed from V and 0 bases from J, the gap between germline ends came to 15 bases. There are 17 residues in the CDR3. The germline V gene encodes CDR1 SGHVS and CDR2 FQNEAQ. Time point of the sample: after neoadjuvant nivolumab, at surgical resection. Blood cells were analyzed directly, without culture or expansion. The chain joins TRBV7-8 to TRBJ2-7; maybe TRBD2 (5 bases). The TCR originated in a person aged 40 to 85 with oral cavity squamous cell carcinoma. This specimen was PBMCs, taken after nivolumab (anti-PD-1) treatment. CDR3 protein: CASSLARMGAVSYEQYF. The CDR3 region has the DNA TGTGCCAGCAGCTTAGCGCGGATGGGAGCGGTCTCCTACGAGCAGTACTTC. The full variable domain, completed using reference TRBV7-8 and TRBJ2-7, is GAGVSQSPRYKVAKRGQDVALRCDPISGHVSLFWYQQALGQGPEFLTYFQNEAQLDKSGLPSDRFFAERPEGSVSTLKIQRTQQEDSAVYLCASSLARMGAVSYEQYFGPGTRLTVT.